This T cell receptor beta chain was obtained from a study of T cells in Graves' hyperthyroidism and ophthalmopathy. Note on this clonotype: Its antigen remains unidentified.

The source material, RNA transcripts, was used to amplify TCR beta CDR3 regions. Carried out on the TCR CDR3, a first-round RT-PCR used the HTBI primer set. TCRdb reanalysed the multiplex PCR reads using MiXCR and keeps one entry per CDR3 protein. This table has some 250,000 distinct CDR3 sequences, roughly 15% appearing once. The study's findings and limits: Ophthalmopathy and stable hyperthyroidism were separated by a 13 V-J model. Most thyroid clonotypes with frequency above 0.001 were detected in blood.

CDR1 and CDR2 from the germline V gene are SEHNR and FQNEAQ (reference sequence). This CDR3 has 16 amino acids. The V end was cut by 5 bases, the J end by 1 base, with 18 bases between. Sequenced input: blood. The sequence came from a middle-aged woman with Graves' hyperthyroidism that later progressed to Graves' ophthalmopathy. The chain is built from TRBV7-9 and TRBJ2-7; D possibly uses TRBD1 or TRBD2 (6 bases each). The CDR3 region has the DNA TGTGCCAGCAGCCAACCGAAGGGGGGACTTTCCTACGAGCAGTACTTC. It specifies CASSQPKGGLSYEQYF.